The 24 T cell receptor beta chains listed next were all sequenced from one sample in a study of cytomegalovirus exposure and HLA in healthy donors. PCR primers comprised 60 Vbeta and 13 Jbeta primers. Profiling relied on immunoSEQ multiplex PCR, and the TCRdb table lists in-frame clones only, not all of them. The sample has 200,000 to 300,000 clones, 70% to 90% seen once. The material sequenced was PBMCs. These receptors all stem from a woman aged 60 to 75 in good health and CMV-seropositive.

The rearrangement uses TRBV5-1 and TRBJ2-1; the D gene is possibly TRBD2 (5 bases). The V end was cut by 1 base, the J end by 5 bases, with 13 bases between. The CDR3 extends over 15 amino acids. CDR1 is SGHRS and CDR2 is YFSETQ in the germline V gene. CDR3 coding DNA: TGCGCCAGCAGCTTGACGTGGGTAGCGAACAATGAGCAGTTCTTC. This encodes CASSLTWVANNEQFF.

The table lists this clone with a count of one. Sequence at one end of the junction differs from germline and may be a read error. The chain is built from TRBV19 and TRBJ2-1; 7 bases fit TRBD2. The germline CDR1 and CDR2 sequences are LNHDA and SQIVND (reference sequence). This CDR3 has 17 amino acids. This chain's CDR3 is CVSSIGPGLPQQDEQFF. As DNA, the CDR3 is TGTGTCAGTAGTATAGGCCCGGGACTACCGCAGCAAGATGAGCAGTTCTTC.

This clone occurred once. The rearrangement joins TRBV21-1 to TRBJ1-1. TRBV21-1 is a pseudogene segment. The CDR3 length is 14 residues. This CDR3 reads CASSKASCGTEAFF. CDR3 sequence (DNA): TGTGCCAGCAGCAAAGCAAGCTGCGGGACTGAAGCTTTCTTT.

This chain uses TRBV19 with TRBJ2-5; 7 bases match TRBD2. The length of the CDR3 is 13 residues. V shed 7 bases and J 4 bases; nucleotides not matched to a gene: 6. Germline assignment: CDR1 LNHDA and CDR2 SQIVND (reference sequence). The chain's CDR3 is CASTSGTTETQYF. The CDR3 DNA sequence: TGTGCCAGTACGTCCGGGACTACAGAGACCCAGTACTTC.

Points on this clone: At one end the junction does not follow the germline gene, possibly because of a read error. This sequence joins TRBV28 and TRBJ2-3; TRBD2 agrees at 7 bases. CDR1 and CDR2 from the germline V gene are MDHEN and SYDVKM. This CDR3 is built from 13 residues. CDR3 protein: CASSSTSTDTQYF. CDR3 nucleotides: TGTGCCAGCAGTTCGACTAGCACAGATACGCAGTACTTT.

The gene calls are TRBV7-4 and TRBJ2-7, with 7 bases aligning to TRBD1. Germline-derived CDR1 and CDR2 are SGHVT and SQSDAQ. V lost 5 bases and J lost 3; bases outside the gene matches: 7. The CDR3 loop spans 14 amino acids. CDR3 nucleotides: TGTGCCAGCAGCCTAGGGACAGTCCGCTACGAGCAGTACTTC. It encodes CASSLGTVRYEQYF.

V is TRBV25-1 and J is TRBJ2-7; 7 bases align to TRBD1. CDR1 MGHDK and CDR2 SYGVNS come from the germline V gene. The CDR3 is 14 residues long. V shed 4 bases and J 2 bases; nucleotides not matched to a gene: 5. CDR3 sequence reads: CASSGRDSTYEQYF. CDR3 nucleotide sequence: TGTGCCAGCAGTGGCAGGGACAGCACCTACGAGCAGTACTTC.

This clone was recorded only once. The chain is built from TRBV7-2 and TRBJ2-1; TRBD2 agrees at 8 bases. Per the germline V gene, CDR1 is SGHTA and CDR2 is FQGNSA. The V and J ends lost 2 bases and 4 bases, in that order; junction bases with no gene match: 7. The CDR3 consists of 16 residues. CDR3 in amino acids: CASSLQRGRRYNEQFF. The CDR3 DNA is TGTGCCAGCAGCTTACAACGCGGGAGGAGGTACAATGAGCAGTTCTTC.

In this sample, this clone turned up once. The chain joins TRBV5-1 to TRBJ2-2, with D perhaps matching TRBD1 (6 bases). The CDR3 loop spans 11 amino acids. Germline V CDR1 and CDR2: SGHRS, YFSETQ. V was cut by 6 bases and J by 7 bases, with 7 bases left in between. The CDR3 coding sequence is TGCGCCAGCAAGGGGGTCGGGGAGCTGTTTTTT. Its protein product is CASKGVGELFF.

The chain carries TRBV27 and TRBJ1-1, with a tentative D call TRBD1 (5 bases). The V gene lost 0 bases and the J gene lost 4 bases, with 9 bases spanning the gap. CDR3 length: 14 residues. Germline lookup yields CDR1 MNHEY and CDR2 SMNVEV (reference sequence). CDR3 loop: CASSLSQGSTEAFF. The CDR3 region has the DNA TGTGCCAGCAGTTTATCGCAGGGTAGCACTGAAGCTTTCTTT.

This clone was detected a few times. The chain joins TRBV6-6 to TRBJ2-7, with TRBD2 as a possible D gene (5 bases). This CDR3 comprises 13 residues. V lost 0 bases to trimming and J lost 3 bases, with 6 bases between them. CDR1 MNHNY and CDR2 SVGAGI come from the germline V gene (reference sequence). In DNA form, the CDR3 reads TGTGCCAGCAGTTACTCGGGGAGCTACGAGCAGTACTTC. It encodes CASSYSGSYEQYF.

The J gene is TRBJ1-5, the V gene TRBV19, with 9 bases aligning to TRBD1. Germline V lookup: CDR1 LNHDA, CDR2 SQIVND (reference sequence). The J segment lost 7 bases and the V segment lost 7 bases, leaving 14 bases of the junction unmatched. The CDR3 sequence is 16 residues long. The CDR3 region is CASNILAGQGSQPQHF. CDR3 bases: TGTGCCAGTAATATTCTCGCGGGACAGGGATCCCAGCCCCAGCATTTT.

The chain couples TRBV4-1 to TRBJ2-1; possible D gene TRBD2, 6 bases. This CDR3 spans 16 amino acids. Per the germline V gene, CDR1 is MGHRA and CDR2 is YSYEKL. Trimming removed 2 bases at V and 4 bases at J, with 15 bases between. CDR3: CASSQTEGGIYNEQFF. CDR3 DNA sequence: TGCGCCAGCAGCCAAACGGAAGGAGGGATATACAATGAGCAGTTCTTC.

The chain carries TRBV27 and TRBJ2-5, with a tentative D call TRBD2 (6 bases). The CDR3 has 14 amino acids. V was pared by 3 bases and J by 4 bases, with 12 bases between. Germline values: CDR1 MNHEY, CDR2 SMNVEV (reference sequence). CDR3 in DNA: TGTGCCAGCAGTTTCGGGGGAGCAGGAGAGACCCAGTACTTC. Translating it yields CASSFGGAGETQYF.

The CDR3 here is CASGPTYEQYF. The CDR3 nucleotides are TGTGCTAGTGGTCCTACCTACGAGCAGTACTTC. The genes are TRBV12-5 and TRBJ2-7; unclear D gene. CDR3 length: 11 residues. The ends were cut back, 5 bases at V and 2 bases at J, with 4 bases in the middle. Germline lookup yields CDR1 LGHNT and CDR2 FRNRAP.

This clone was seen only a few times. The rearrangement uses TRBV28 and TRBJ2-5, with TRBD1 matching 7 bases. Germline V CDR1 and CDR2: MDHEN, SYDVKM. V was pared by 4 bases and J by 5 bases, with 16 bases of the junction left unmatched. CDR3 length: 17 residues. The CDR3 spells CASSSTWGQKGGETQYF. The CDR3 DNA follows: TGTGCCAGCAGTTCAACCTGGGGACAGAAGGGTGGGGAGACCCAGTACTTC.

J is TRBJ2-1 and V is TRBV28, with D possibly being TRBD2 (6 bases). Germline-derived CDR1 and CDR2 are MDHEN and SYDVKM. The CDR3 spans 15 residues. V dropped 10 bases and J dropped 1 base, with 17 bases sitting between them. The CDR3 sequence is CAIVAPGTSYNEQFF. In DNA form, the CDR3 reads TGTGCCATCGTTGCGCCCGGGACTTCCTACAATGAGCAGTTCTTC. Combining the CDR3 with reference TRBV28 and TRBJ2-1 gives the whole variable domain DVKVTQSSRYLVKRTGEKVFLECVQDMDHENMFWYRQDPGLGLRLIYFSYDVKMKEKGDIPEGYSVSREKKERFSLILESASTNQTSMYLCAIVAPGTSYNEQFFGPGTRLTVL.

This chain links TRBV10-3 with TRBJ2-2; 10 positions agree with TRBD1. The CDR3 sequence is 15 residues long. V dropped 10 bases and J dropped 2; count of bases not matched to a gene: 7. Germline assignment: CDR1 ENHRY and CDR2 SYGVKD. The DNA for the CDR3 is TGTGCCACCCATGACAGGGGGCATAACACCGGGGAGCTGTTTTTT. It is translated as CATHDRGHNTGELFF.

CDR3 sequence reads: CASSSGLAGTGELFF. The CDR3, as DNA: TGCGCCAGCAGTTCTGGACTAGCGGGAACCGGGGAGCTGTTTTTT. The chain employs TRBV5-1 and TRBJ2-2, with TRBD2 identical over 12 bases. Germline V lookup: CDR1 SGHRS, CDR2 YFSETQ. With 5 bases clipped from V and 5 bases from J, the junction kept 4 bases outside the gene matches. This CDR3 region has 15 residues.

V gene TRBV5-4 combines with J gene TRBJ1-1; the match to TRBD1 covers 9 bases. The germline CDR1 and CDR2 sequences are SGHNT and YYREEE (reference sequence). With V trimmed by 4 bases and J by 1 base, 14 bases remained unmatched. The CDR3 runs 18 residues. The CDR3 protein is CASSVPPQGAAQNTEAFF. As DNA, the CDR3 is TGTGCCAGCAGCGTACCCCCACAGGGGGCCGCCCAGAACACTGAAGCTTTCTTT. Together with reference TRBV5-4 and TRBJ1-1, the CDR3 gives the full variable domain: ETGVTQSPTHLIKTRGQQVTLRCSSQSGHNTVSWYQQALGQGPQFIFQYYREEENGRGNFPPRFSGLQFPNYSSELNVNALELDDSALYLCASSVPPQGAAQNTEAFFGQGTRLTVV.

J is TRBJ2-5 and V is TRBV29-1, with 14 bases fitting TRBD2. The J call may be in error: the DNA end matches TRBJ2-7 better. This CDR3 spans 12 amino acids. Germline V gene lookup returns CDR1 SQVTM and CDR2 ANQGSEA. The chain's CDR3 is CSGGLAGDEQYF. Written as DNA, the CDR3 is TGCAGCGGGGGACTAGCGGGAGACGAGCAGTACTTC.

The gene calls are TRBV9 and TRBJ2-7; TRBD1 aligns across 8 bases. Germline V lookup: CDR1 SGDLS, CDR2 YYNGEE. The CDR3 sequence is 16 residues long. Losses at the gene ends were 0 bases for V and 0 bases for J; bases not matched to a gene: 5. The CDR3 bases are TGTGCCAGCAGCGTAGAAGGGACAGGTTTCTCCTACGAGCAGTACTTC. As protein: CASSVEGTGFSYEQYF.

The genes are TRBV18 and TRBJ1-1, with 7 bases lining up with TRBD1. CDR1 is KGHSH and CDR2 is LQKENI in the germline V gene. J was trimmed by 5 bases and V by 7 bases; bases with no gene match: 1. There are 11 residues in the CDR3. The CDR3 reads CASLQGTEAFF. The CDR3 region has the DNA TGTGCCAGCTTACAGGGGACTGAAGCTTTCTTT.

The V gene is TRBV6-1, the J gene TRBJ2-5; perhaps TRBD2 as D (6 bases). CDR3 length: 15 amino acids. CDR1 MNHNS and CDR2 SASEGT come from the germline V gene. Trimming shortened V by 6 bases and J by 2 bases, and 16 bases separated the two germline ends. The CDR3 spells CASSGGAVPQETQYF. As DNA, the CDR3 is TGTGCCAGCAGCGGAGGGGCAGTCCCTCAAGAGACCCAGTACTTC.